A single sample is the source of the 14 T cell receptor beta chains below, sequenced in a study of T cells in Graves' hyperthyroidism and ophthalmopathy. Using RNA transcripts as the source, TCR beta CDR3 regions were amplified. An initial round of RT-PCR targeting the TCR CDR3 relied on the HTBI primer set. One entry per CDR3 protein, called by TCRdb with MiXCR from the multiplex PCR reads. The sample has roughly 110,000 distinct CDR3 sequences; 15% to 20% are singletons. The sequencing sample was made of blood. The receptors shown here come from a woman between 45 and 60 years old with Graves' hyperthyroidism.

This clonotype has at least ten counts. The chain employs TRBV3-1 and TRBJ1-1; D is perhaps TRBD1 (6 bases). Germline lookup yields CDR1 LGHDT and CDR2 YNNKEL (reference sequence). The germline V and J ends were trimmed by 4 bases and 5 bases, with 14 bases remaining between them. This CDR3 has 14 amino acids. The CDR3 region has the DNA TGTGCCAGCAGCCCGAGAGGGGGGCGTACTGAAGCTTTCTTT. Its protein product is CASSPRGGRTEAFF.

Ten or more counts support this clonotype. V usage is TRBV7-8 and J usage is TRBJ2-2; 9 bases fit TRBD1. Germline trimming cut 5 bases from V and 5 bases from J; bases unmatched to any gene: 9. The CDR3 contains 16 residues. Germline CDR1 is SGHVS and CDR2 is FQNEAQ. The CDR3 nucleotides read TGTGCCAGCAGCGTCCGGGACAGGGTCGATACCGGGGAGCTGTTTTTT. Amino acids: CASSVRDRVDTGELFF.

This clonotype was counted ten times or more. The gene calls are TRBV18 and TRBJ1-1; TRBD1 matches 8 bases. Germline-derived CDR1 and CDR2 are KGHSH and LQKENI. The CDR3 length is 15 residues. Trimming cost V 3 bases and J 9 bases; bases outside gene matches: 12. The CDR3 loop reads CASSPLSGQGEKAFF. For the CDR3, the DNA is TGTGCCAGCTCACCTCTGAGTGGACAGGGCGAAAAAGCTTTCTTT.

This clonotype showed up many times. The DNA for the CDR3 is TGTGCCAGCAGCTTAAGTCCAGCGGAGACCCAGTACTTC. Its protein product is CASSLSPAETQYF. The J gene is TRBJ2-5, the V gene TRBV7-9; D is unclear. This CDR3 comprises 13 residues. CDR1 is SEHNR, CDR2 FQNEAQ, per germline (reference sequence). Between the trimmed V and J ends, which lost 2 bases and 5 bases, there was a span of 9 bases.

Many counts were recorded for this clonotype. The genes are TRBV3-1 and TRBJ2-2; 8 bases align to TRBD1. V gave up 4 bases and J gave up 4 bases; unmatched junction bases: 8. The CDR3 sequence is 16 residues long. Germline loops: CDR1 LGHDT, CDR2 YNNKEL (reference sequence). The CDR3 reads CASSPPGQGSTGELFF. The CDR3 DNA is TGTGCCAGCAGCCCTCCCGGACAGGGTAGCACCGGGGAGCTGTTTTTT.

With respect to this clonotype: A much larger clone differs by one base, so this may be a read error. The chain joins TRBV4-2 to TRBJ2-5; maybe TRBD2 (7 bases). The CDR3 spans 14 residues. Trimming stripped 5 bases from V and 4 bases from J, with 14 bases between. The germline V gene encodes CDR1 LGHNA and CDR2 YNFKEQ. CDR3 in DNA: TGTGCCAGCAGCGAAGGGGGGGCCGGAGAGACCCAGTACTTC. Amino acids: CASSEGGAGETQYF.

There are many counts of this clonotype. This chain uses TRBV24-1 with TRBJ1-1; TRBD1 matches 8 bases. CDR3 length equals 12 residues. Germline assignment: CDR1 KGHDR and CDR2 SFDVKD. V shed 4 bases, J shed 10 bases, and the junction held 4 bases outside the gene matches. CDR3 sequence: CATSDRQGRAFF. Written as DNA, the CDR3 is TGTGCCACCAGTGACCGACAGGGGCGAGCTTTCTTT.

This clonotype appeared a few times. A junction end diverges from the germline sequence, so it may reflect a read error. The chain couples TRBV18 to TRBJ2-2, with a weak D call TRBD1 (6 bases). The CDR3 length is 15 residues. Per germline, CDR1 KGHSH and CDR2 LQKENI. The CDR3 loop reads CACSPPMRGTGELFF. The CDR3 DNA is TGTGCCTGCTCACCACCGATGAGGGGGACCGGGGAGCTGTTTTTT.

This clonotype was picked up many times. This chain connects TRBV7-2 to TRBJ2-3; D is ambiguous. CDR3 length: 16 residues. Germline V gene sequence: CDR1 SGHTA, CDR2 FQGNSA. Trimming cost V 5 bases and J 0 bases, with 15 bases left between them. In DNA, the CDR3 is TGTGCCAGCAGCACCCTTGGCCTACCCAGCACAGATACGCAGTATTTT. Residues: CASSTLGLPSTDTQYF. Together with reference TRBV7-2 and TRBJ2-3, the CDR3 gives the full variable domain: GAGVSQSPSNKVTEKGKDVELRCDPISGHTALYWYRQSLGQGLEFLIYFQGNSAPDKSGLPSDRFSAERTGGSVSTLTIQRTQQEDSAVYLCASSTLGLPSTDTQYFGPGTRLTVL.

In this sample, this clonotype turned up many times. The CDR3 is CASSQVQMGSYEQYF. For the CDR3, the DNA is TGTGCCAGCAGCCAAGTACAGATGGGGTCCTACGAGCAGTACTTC. V is TRBV3-1 and J is TRBJ2-7, with unresolved D. V gave up 1 base and J gave up 1 base, with 11 bases separating them. Germline V gene lookup returns CDR1 LGHDT and CDR2 YNNKEL (reference sequence). The CDR3 loop spans 15 amino acids.

This CDR3 is CAWKTDYGYTF. CDR3 DNA: TGTGCCTGGAAGACGGATTATGGCTACACCTTC. The chain links TRBV30 to TRBJ1-2; no clear D gene. V dropped 4 bases and J dropped 5 bases, with 8 bases sitting between them. Germline V gives CDR1 GTSNPN, CDR2 SVGIG (reference sequence). The CDR3 is 11 amino acids.

The table lists this clonotype with a few counts. The gene calls are TRBV20-1 and TRBJ2-1, with a tentative D call TRBD2 (5 bases). Germline V lookup: CDR1 DFQATT, CDR2 SNEGSKA (reference sequence). With 6 bases removed from V and 0 bases from J, the gap between germline ends came to 12 bases. The CDR3 consists of 14 residues. CDR3 bases: TGCAGTGCCGTTCCGGGAACCTCCTACAATGAGCAGTTCTTC. It translates to CSAVPGTSYNEQFF.

The chain recombines TRBV20-1 with TRBJ2-3, with 8 bases identical to TRBD2. The CDR3 has 13 amino acids. Looked up from germline, CDR1 is DFQATT and CDR2 is SNEGSKA (reference sequence). The CDR3 sequence is CCPAAGVTDTQYF. The CDR3 DNA is TGCTGCCCCGCAGCGGGAGTTACAGATACGCAGTATTTT.

Note on this clonotype: A read error is possible here, since a much larger clone lies one base away. The chain couples TRBV6-2 or TRBV6-3 to TRBJ1-1; D not resolved. The V gene's germline CDR1 is MNHEY and CDR2 SVGEGT. V gave up 7 bases and J gave up 1 base, with 4 bases separating them. CDR3 length equals 11 residues. The CDR3 spells CASNENTEAFF. The CDR3 region has the DNA TGTGCCAGCAATGAGAACACTGAAGCTTTCTTT.